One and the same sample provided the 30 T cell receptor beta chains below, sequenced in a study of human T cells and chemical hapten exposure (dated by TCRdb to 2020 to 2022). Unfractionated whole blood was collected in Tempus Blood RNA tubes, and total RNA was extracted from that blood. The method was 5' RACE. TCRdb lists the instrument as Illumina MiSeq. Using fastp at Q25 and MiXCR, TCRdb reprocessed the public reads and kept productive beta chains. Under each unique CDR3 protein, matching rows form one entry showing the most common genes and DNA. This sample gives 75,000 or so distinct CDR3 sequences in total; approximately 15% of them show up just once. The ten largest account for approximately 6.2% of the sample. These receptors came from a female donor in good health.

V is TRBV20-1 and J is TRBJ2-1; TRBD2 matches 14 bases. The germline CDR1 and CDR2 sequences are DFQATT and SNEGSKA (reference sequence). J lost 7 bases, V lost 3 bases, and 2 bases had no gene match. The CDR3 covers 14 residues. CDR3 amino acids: CSASGTSGGNEQFF. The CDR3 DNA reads TGCAGTGCTAGCGGGACTAGCGGGGGTAATGAGCAGTTCTTC.

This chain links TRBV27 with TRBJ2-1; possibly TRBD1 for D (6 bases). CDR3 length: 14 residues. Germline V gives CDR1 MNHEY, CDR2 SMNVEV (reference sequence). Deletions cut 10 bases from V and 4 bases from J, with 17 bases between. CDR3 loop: CATHRVGSYNEQFF. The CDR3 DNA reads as TGTGCCACCCACAGGGTGGGATCTTACAATGAGCAGTTCTTC.

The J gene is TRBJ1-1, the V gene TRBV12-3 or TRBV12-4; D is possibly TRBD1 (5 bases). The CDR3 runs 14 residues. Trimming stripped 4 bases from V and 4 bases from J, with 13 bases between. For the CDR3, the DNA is TGTGCCAGCAGTTCCGTACAGGTGGGCACTGAAGCTTTCTTT. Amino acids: CASSSVQVGTEAFF.

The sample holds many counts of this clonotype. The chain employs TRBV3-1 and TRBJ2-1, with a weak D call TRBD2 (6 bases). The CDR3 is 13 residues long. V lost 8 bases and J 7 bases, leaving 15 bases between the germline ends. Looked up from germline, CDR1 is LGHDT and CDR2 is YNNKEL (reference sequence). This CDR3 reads CASGPWGENEQFF. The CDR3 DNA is TGTGCCAGCGGGCCGTGGGGGGAGAATGAGCAGTTCTTC.

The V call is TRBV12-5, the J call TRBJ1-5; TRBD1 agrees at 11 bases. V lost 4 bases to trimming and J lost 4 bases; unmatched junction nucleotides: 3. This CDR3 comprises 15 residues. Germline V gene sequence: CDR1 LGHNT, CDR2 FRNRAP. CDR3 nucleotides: TGTGCTAGTGGTTGGGGGACAGGGGGAAATCAGCCCCAGCATTTT. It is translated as CASGWGTGGNQPQHF.

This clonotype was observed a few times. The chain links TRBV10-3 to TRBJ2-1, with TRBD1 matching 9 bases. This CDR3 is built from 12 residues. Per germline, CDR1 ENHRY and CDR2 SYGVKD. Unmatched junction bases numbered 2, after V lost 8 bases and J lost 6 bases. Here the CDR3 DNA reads TGTGCCATCGAGGGACAGGGCAATGAGCAGTTCTTC. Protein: CAIEGQGNEQFF.

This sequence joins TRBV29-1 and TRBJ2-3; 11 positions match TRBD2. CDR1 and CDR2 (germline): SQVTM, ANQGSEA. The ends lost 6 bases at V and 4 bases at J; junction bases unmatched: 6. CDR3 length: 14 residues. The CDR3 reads CSVLTSGSADTQYF. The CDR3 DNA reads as TGCAGCGTCTTAACTAGCGGGAGCGCAGATACGCAGTATTTT.

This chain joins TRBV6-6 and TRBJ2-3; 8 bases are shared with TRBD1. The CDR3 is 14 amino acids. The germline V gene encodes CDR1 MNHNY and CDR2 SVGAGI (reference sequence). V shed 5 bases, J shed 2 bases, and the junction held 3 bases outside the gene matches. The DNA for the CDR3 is TGTGCCAGCAGTCAGGGGGCCCACACAGATACGCAGTATTTT. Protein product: CASSQGAHTDTQYF.

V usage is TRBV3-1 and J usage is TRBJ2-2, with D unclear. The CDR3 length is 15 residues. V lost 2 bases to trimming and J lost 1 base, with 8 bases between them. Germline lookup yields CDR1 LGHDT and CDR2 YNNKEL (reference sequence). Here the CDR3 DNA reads TGTGCCAGCAGCCAAACGACTCAGAACACCGGGGAGCTGTTTTTT. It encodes CASSQTTQNTGELFF.

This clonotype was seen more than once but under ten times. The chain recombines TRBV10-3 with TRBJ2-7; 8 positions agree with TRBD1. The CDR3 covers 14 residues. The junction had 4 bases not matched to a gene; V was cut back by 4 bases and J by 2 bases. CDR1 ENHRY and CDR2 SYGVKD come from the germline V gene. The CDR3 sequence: CAISADRVTYEQYF. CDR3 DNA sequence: TGTGCCATCAGTGCGGACAGGGTAACCTACGAGCAGTACTTC.

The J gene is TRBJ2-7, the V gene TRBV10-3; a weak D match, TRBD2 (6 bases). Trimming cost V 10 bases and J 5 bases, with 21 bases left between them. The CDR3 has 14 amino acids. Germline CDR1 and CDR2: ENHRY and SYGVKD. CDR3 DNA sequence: TGTGCCACAGCCCTCGGGGTTGCGGGGAACGAGCAGTACTTC. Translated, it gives CATALGVAGNEQYF.

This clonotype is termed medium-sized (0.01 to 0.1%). The DNA of the CDR3 is TGCGCCAGCAGCTTGGAGGGGGCAACTAATGAAAAACTGTTTTTT. Translation gives CASSLEGATNEKLFF. The rearrangement uses TRBV5-1 and TRBJ1-4; D is possibly TRBD1 (6 bases). Trimming stripped 0 bases from V and 0 bases from J, with 6 bases between. Per germline, CDR1 SGHRS and CDR2 YFSETQ. This CDR3 has 15 residues.

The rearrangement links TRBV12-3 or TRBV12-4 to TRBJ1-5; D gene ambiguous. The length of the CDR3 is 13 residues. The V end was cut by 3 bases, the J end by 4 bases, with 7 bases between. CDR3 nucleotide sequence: TGTGCCAGCAGTTTTGTGTCGAATCAGCCCCAGCATTTT. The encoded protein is CASSFVSNQPQHF.

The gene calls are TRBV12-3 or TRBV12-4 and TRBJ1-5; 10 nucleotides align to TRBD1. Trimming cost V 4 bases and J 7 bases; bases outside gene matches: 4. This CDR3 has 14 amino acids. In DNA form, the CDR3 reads TGTGCCAGCAGTTCTGGGACAGGGGTGCAGCCCCAGCATTTT. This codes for CASSSGTGVQPQHF.

CDR3: CSAALAGGGNTQYF. CDR3 DNA: TGCAGTGCCGCACTAGCGGGGGGGGGAAATACGCAGTATTTT. This sequence joins TRBV20-1 and TRBJ2-3; 13 positions agree with TRBD2. The germline V gene encodes CDR1 DFQATT and CDR2 SNEGSKA (reference sequence). J lost 7 bases, V lost 6 bases, and 7 bases had no gene match. This CDR3 region has 14 residues.

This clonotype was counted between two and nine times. CDR3 coding DNA: TGTGCCAGCAGACACATGGACAGGGACCCTGAAGCTTTCTTT. Translated: CASRHMDRDPEAFF. The rearrangement links TRBV12-3 or TRBV12-4 to TRBJ1-1, with TRBD1 matching 8 bases. This CDR3 region has 14 residues. The V gene end was trimmed by 6 bases and the J gene end by 6 bases; junction bases not matched to a gene: 9.

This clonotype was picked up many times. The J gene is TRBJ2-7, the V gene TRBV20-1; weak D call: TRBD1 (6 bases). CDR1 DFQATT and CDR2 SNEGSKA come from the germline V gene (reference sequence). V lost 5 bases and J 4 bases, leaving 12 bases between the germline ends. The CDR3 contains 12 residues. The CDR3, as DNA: TGCAGTGCTTACACCAGGGGATACGAGCAGTACTTC. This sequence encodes CSAYTRGYEQYF.

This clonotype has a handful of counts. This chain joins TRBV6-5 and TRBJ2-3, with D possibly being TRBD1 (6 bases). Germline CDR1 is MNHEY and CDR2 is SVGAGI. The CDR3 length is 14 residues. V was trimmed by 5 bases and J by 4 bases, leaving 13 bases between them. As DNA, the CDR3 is TGTGCCAGCAGTACAGGGTGGAGTGCAGATACGCAGTATTTT. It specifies CASSTGWSADTQYF.

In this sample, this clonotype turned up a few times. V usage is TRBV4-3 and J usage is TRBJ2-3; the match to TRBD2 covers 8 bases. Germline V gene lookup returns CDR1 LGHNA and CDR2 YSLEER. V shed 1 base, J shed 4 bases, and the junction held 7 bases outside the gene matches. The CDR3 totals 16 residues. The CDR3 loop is CASSQVGGAKADTQYF. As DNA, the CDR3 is TGCGCCAGCAGCCAAGTCGGGGGGGCCAAGGCAGATACGCAGTATTTT.

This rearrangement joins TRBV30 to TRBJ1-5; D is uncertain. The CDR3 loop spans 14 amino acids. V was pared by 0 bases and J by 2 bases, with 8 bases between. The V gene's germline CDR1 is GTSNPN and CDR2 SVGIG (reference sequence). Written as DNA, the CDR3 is TGTGCCTGGAGTGTGGGCCTGGGCAATCAGCCCCAGCATTTT. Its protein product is CAWSVGLGNQPQHF.

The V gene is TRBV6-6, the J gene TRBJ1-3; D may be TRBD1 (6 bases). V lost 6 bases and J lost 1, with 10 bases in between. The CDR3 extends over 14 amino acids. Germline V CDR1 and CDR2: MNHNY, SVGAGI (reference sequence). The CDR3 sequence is CASRGDRSGNTIYF. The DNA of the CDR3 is TGTGCCAGCAGGGGCGACAGGTCTGGAAACACCATATATTTT.

CDR3 protein: CASRWKLGDTQYF. The CDR3 region has the DNA TGTGCCAGCAGGTGGAAACTGGGGGATACGCAGTATTTT. V and J are TRBV12-3 or TRBV12-4 and TRBJ2-3; the D is unclear. The ends were cut back, 6 bases at V and 6 bases at J, with 13 bases in the middle. The CDR3 contains 13 residues.

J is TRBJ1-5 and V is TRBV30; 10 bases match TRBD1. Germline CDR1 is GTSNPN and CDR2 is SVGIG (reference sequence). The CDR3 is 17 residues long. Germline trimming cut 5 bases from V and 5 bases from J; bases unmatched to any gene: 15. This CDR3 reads CAWQTGTGVGDYQPQHF. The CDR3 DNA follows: TGTGCCTGGCAGACGGGGACAGGGGTCGGGGACTATCAGCCCCAGCATTTT. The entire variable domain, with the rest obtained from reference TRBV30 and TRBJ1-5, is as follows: SQTIHQWPATLVQPVGSPLSLECTVEGTSNPNLYWYRQAAGRGLQLLFYSVGIGQISSEVPQNLSASRPQDRQFILSSKKLLLSDSGFYLCAWQTGTGVGDYQPQHFGDGTRLSIL.

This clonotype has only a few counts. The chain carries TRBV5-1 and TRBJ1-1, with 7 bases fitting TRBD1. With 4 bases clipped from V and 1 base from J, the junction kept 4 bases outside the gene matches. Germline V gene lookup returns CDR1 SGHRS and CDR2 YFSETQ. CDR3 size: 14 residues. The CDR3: CASSPDRANTEAFF. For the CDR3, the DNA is TGCGCCAGCAGCCCAGACAGGGCGAACACTGAAGCTTTCTTT.

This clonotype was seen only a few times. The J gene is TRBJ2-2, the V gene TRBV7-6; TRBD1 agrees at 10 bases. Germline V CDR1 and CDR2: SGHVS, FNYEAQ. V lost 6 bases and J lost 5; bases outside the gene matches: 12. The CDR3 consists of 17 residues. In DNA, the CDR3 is TGTGCCAGCAGTCCTGGGGGACAGGGGATAGGAACCGGGGAGCTGTTTTTT. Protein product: CASSPGGQGIGTGELFF.

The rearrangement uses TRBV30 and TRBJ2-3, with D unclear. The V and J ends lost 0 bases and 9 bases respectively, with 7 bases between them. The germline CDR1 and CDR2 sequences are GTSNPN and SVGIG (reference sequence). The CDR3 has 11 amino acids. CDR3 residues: CAWSVGDTQYF. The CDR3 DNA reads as TGTGCCTGGAGTGTAGGTGACACGCAGTATTTT.

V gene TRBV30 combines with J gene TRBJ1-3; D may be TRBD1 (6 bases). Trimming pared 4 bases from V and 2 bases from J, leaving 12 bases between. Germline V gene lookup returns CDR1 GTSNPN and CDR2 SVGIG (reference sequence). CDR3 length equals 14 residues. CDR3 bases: TGTGCCTGGATGAAAGGGGGGCCTGGAAACACCATATATTTT. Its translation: CAWMKGGPGNTIYF.

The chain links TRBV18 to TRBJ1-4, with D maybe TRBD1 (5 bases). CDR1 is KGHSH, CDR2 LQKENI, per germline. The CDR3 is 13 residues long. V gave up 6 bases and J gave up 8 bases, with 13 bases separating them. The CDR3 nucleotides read TGTGCCAGCTCCTATGGGGCCGGAGAAAAACTGTTTTTT. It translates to CASSYGAGEKLFF.

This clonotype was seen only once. As DNA, the CDR3 is TGTGCCAGCAGCTTAGTACGGGACAGGGCCGAAGCTTTCTTT. Translated: CASSLVRDRAEAFF. This sequence joins TRBV11-2 and TRBJ1-1; TRBD1 matches 9 bases. Germline CDR1 is SGHAT and CDR2 is FQNNGV. The CDR3 runs to 14 residues. The V segment lost 1 base and the J segment 8 bases; nucleotides outside the gene matches: 5.

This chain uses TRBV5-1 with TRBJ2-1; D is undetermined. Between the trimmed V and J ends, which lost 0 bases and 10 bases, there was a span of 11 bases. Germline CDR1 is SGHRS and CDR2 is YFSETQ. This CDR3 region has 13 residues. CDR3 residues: CASSLDVAGEQFF. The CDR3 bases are TGCGCCAGCAGCTTGGACGTAGCTGGCGAGCAGTTCTTC.